Listed below are T cell receptor beta chains from one sample, sequenced in a study of T cell responses to AZD1222 COVID-19 vaccine. Sequencing used immunoSEQ multiplex PCR; TCRdb keeps in-frame clones, though not all of them. The table shows about 150,000 clones, with 75% to 95% occurring only once. This specimen was peripheral blood, taken on day 0 of AZD1222 vaccination. Every receptor here comes from an adult in good health. Each CDR3 is given without its conserved first and last residue. Fields, in order: clone size, D gene, V gene, CDR3 protein. The D gene is left open where the match is weak. Rows may omit the clone size; those that give it use once, few, many or a size class.

once,-,TRBV2,ASSDYGVYEKLF
-,-,TRBV5-1,ASSLDARISLYGYT
-,-,TRBV6-5,ASSSHPGAYEQY
-,-,TRBV7-2,ASSFRGGTEAF
-,-,TRBV19,ASRHRVGSDYEQY
-,-,TRBV6-2/TRBV6-3,ASSYPSIPDTQY
once,-,TRBV27,ASSANRVRSNTEAF
-,-,TRBV7-9,ASWAGSFVNQPQH
-,-,TRBV14,ASSPALGSGYT
once,-,TRBV7-2,ASSLAGILNTEAF
-,TRBD1,TRBV18,ASSPGQLVMNTEAF
-,-,TRBV7-9,ASSPRYEQY
-,-,TRBV18,ASSPSPSNTEAF
-,TRBD2,TRBV27,ASSSGTSGYTDTQY
-,TRBD1,TRBV10-3,AIRQGQGAEKLF
-,-,TRBV4-2,ASSQVLNTGELF
-,-,TRBV15,ATSTTGEADQPQH
-,-,TRBV28,ASSLLGYGDSNQPQH
-,TRBD1,TRBV2,ASSMTGWTGELF
-,-,TRBV7-9,ASTSSRELSGNTIY
-,-,TRBV19,ASSILQENTEAF
-,-,TRBV7-2,ASSSTGPTDTQY
-,TRBD1,TRBV7-9,ASSARDRGDEKLF
-,TRBD1,TRBV6-5,ASRLGQGNTGELF
-,-,TRBV7-2,ASSPGGRYEQY
-,TRBD2,TRBV15,ATSRDRGTSARETQY
-,-,TRBV7-6,ASSPSTDTQY
once,TRBD1,TRBV28,ASSYRTGAAGELF
-,-,TRBV7-9,ASSSWAVGNTEAF
-,TRBD1,TRBV6-5,AIGQGDLKAF
-,-,TRBV24-1,ATSESYNEQF
-,-,TRBV4-1,ASSQGPMKRDPISYGYT
-,-,TRBV9,ASSVDAYGYEQF
-,-,TRBV7-9,ASSPPSLNTQY
-,-,TRBV5-1,ASSLGIVGTEAF
-,-,TRBV5-1,ASSFSMNTGELF
-,TRBD2,TRBV19,ASSIGIAGVLTDTQY